Following are 5 T cell receptor beta chains from one sample sequenced in a study of molecular identifiers for immune sequencing clone quantification. TCRdb reprocessed the PCR reads via MiXCR and lists one record per CDR3 protein. Here the sample spans some 320,000 distinct CDR3 sequences, roughly a quarter being singletons. The sample was naive CD8+ T cells from blood, with Jurkat cell RNA spiked in. This sample's subset: FACS-sorted CD8+CD4-CCR7+CD45RA+ naive T cells. The receptors were gathered from a human donor in good health. Some libraries in this study had Jurkat cell RNA spiked in.

This clonotype was observed a handful of times. The chain is built from TRBV19 and TRBJ2-7; 7 nucleotides match TRBD1. Germline CDR1 LNHDA, CDR2 SQIVND (reference sequence). V was clipped by 5 bases and J by 3 bases; unmatched bases: 7. This CDR3 region has 14 residues. CDR3 DNA: TGTGCCAGTAGTGCCTGGGACAGCAACTACGAGCAGTACTTC. Translation: CASSAWDSNYEQYF. The full variable domain, with the rest looked up from reference TRBV19 and TRBJ2-7, is DGGITQSPKYLFRKEGQNVTLSCEQNLNHDAMYWYRQDPGQGLRLIYYSQIVNDFQKGDIAEGYSVSREKKESFPLTVTSAQKNPTAFYLCASSAWDSNYEQYFGPGTRLTVT.

This clonotype has at least ten counts. The chain uses TRBV7-9 and TRBJ2-7; possible D gene TRBD2, 6 bases. The germline gives CDR1 SEHNR, CDR2 FQNEAQ (reference sequence). The ends were cut back, 8 bases at V and 3 bases at J, with 17 bases in the middle. The CDR3 is 14 residues long. In nucleotides, the CDR3 is TGTGCCAGCGGACCGGAGGGCCCGCACTACGAGCAGTACTTC. Its protein product is CASGPEGPHYEQYF.

The chain uses TRBV19 and TRBJ2-7; 7 bases are a match to TRBD1. Per germline, CDR1 LNHDA and CDR2 SQIVND (reference sequence). There are 13 residues in the CDR3. V lost 11 bases, J lost 4 bases, and 11 bases stayed unmatched. DNA for the CDR3: TGTGCCGGTTCTTCTGGCAGGGGGTACGAGCAGTACTTC. It specifies CAGSSGRGYEQYF.

This clonotype was counted many times. This sequence joins TRBV28 and TRBJ2-7; D uncertain. This CDR3 is 15 amino acids long. CDR1 is MDHEN, CDR2 SYDVKM, per germline. V lost 2 bases, J lost 2 bases, and 13 bases lay in between. DNA for the CDR3: TGTGCCAGCAGTTTAGTCCATCTTGGAACCTACGAGCAGTACTTC. Its translation is CASSLVHLGTYEQYF.

This clonotype was recorded at least ten times. The V and J genes are TRBV24-1 and TRBJ2-5; D not resolved. Germline assignment: CDR1 KGHDR and CDR2 SFDVKD. The CDR3 spans 12 residues. Trimming took off 3 bases at V and 5 bases at J, with 6 bases between the two ends. In nucleotides, the CDR3 is TGTGCCACCAGTGATAGTCGGGAGACCCAGTACTTC. Its translation is CATSDSRETQYF.